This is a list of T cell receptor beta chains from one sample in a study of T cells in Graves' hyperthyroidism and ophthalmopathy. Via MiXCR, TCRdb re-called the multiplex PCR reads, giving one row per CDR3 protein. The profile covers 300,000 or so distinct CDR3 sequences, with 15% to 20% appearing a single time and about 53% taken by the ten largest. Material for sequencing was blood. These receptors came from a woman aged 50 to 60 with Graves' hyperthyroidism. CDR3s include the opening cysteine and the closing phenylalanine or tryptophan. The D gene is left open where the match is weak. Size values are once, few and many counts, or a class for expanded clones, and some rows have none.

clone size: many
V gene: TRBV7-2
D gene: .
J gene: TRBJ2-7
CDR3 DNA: TGTGCCAGCAGCGACGGATTCGGGGTCTACGAGCAGTACTTC
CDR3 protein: CASSDGFGVYEQYF

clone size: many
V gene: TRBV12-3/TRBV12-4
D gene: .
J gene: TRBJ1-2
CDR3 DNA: TGTGCCAGCAGTTACGACAGTTATGGCTACACCTTC
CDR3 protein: CASSYDSYGYTF

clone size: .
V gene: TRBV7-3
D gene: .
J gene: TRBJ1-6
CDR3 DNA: TGTGCCAGCAGCTTATTAGGGGTACGGGATTCACCCCTCCACTTT
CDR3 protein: CASSLLGVRDSPLHF

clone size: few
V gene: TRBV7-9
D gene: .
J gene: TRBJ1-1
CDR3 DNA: TGTGCCAGCAGCTATTCACCAGGGACATCCATGAACACTGAAGCTTTCTTT
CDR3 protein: CASSYSPGTSMNTEAFF

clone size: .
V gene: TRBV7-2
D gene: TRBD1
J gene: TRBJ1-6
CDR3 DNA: TGTGCCAGCAGCAACTGGACAGGGAGCTCCTATAATTCACCCCTCCACTTT
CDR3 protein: CASSNWTGSSYNSPLHF

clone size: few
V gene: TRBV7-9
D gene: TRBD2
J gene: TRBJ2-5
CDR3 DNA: TGTGCCAGCAGCTTAATAAGTAGCGGGGAGACCCAGTACTTC
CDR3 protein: CASSLISSGETQYF

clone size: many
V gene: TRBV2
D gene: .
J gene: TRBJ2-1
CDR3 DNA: TGTGCCAGCAGTGAGAAAGAGGGTGGGCCATACAATGAGCAGTTCTTC
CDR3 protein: CASSEKEGGPYNEQFF

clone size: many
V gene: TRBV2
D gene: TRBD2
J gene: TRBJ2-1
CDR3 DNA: TGTGCCAGCAGTGCTAGGGGCGGTAGCGGGGGGCGGTACAATGAGCAGTTCTTC
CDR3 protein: CASSARGGSGGRYNEQFF

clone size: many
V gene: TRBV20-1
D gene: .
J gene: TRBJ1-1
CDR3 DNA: TGCAGTGCTAGAGAAGATACGGAGACTGAAGCTTTCTTT
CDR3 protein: CSAREDTETEAFF

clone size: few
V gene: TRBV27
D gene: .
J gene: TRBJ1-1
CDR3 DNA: TGTGCCAGCAGCCCACGGGGGGGAGGGAACACTGAAGCTTTCTTT
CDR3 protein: CASSPRGGGNTEAFF

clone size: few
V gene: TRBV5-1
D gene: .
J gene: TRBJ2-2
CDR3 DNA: TGCGCCAGCAGCTTGACCGGGCCCGGGGAGCTGTTTTTT
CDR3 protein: CASSLTGPGELFF

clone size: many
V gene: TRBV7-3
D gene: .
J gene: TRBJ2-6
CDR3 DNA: TGTGCCAGCAGCTTATCAGGCTCTGGGGCCAACGTCCTGACTTTC
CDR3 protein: CASSLSGSGANVLTF

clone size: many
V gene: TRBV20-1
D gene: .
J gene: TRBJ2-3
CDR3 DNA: TGCAGTGCTAGAGATCTTAGTCGGCCCACAGATACGCAGTATTTT
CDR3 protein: CSARDLSRPTDTQYF

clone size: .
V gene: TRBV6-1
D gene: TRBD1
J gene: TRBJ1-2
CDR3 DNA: TGTGCCAGCAGTTCGGACAGGCAAGGGAACTATGGCTACACCTTC
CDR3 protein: CASSSDRQGNYGYTF

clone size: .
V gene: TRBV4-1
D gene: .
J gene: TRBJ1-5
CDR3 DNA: TGCGCCAGCAGCCAAGGGGGGGGGGATCAGCCCCAGCATTTT
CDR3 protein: CASSQGGGDQPQHF

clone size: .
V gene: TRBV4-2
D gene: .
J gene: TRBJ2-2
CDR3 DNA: TGTGCCAGCAGCCAAGATCTAGGGGGATCCGGGGAGCTGTTTTTT
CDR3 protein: CASSQDLGGSGELFF

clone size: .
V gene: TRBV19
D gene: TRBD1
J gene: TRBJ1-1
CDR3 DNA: TGTGCCAGTAGGTCTACCGGGACAGTAGTATTCACTGAAGCTTTCTTT
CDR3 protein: CASRSTGTVVFTEAFF

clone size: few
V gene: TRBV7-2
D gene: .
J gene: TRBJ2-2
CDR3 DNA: TGTGCCAGCAGCTTAGCTTCAGGGTCGAACACCGGGGAGCTGTTTTTT
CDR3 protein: CASSLASGSNTGELFF

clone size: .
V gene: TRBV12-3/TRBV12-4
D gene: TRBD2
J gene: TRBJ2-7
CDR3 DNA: TGTGCCAGCAGCCCAGGGCTAGCGGTAAGCTCCTACGAGCAGTACTTC
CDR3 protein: CASSPGLAVSSYEQYF

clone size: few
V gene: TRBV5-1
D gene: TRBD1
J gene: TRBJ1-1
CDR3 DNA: TGCGCCAGCAGCGCGGAGACCAGGGGGTACACTGAAGCTTTCTTT
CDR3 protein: CASSAETRGYTEAFF

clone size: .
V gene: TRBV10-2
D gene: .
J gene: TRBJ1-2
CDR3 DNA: TGCGCCAGCAGTGATGGGGGGCTCGATGGCTACACCTTC
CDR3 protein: CASSDGGLDGYTF

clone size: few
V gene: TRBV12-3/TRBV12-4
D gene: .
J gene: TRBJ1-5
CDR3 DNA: TGTGCCAGCTGGGGGGGAAACAATCAGCCCCAGCATTTT
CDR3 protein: CASWGGNNQPQHF

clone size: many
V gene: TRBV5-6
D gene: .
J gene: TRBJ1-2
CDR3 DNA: TGTGCCAGCAGCTTAAGAGGATATTATGGCTACACCTTC
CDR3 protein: CASSLRGYYGYTF

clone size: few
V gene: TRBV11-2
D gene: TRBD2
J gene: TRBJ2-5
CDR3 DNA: TGTGCCAGCAGCTTAGATCCCGGGGGAGGGGAGACCCAGTACTTC
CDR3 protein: CASSLDPGGGETQYF

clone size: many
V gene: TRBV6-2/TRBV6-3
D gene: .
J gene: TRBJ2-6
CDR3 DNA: TGTGCCAGCAGTAAGGACGGGAGCTCTGGGGCCAACGTCCTGACTTTC
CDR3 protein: CASSKDGSSGANVLTF

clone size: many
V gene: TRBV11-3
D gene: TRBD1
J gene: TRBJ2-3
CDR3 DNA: TGTGCCAGCAGCTCTCGGACCGGACAGGGGCCCACAGATACGCAGTATTTT
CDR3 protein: CASSSRTGQGPTDTQYF

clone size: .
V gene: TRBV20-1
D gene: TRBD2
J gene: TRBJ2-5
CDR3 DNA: TGCAGTGCGCCCGGCGGGGGGGCTCAGGAGACCCAGTACTTC
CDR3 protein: CSAPGGGAQETQYF

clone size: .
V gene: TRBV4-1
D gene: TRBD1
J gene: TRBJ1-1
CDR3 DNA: TGCGCCAGCAGCCAACCGGCTAGACAGGGTTTAAGCCGTTTGCCTTTCTTT
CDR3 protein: CASSQPARQGLSRLPFF

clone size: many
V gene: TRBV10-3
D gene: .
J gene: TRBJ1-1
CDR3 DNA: TGTGCCATCAGTGAGTCGAAGGTAGGGGGAATCGGGACTGAAGCTTTCTTT
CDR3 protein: CAISESKVGGIGTEAFF

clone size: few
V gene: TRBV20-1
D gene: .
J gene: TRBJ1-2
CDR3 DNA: TGCAGTGCTAGAGATTTATCGGGCTACACCTTC
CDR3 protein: CSARDLSGYTF

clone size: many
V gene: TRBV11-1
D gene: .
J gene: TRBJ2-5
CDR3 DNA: TGTGCCAGCAGCTCCCAGTGGAGGACGGGAGAGACCCAGTACTTC
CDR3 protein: CASSSQWRTGETQYF

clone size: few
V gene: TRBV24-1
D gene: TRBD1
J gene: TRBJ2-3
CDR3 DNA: TGTGCCACGGGACAGGGACGCACAGATACGCAGTATTTT
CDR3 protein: CATGQGRTDTQYF

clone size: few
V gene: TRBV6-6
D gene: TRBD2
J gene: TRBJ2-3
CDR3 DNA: TGTGCCAGCAGTTACTCAGCGGGAGGGCCCGGGGATACGCAGTATTTT
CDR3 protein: CASSYSAGGPGDTQYF

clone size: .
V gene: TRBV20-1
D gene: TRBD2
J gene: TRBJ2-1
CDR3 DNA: TGCAGTGCTAGAGAAGGGGCGGGAGGTTTTCCCAATGAGCAGTTCTTC
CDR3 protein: CSAREGAGGFPNEQFF

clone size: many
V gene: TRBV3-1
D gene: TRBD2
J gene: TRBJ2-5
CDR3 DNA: TGTGCCAGCAGACTAGCGGGAGGGCGAGGGGAGACCCAGTACTTC
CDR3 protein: CASRLAGGRGETQYF

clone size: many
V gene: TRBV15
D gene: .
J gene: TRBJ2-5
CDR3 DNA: TGTGCCACCAGCAGAGATCGAGGGCAGCAAGAGACCCAGTACTTC
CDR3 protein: CATSRDRGQQETQYF

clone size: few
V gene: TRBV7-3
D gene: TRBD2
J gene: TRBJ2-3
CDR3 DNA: TGTGCCAGCAGCTTTAGCGGGGCCCCTACGCAGTATTTT
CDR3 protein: CASSFSGAPTQYF

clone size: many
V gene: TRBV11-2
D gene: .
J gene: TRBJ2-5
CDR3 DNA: TGTGCCAGCAGCTTTATTTGGACAGCGAAAACCCAGTACTTC
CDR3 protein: CASSFIWTAKTQYF

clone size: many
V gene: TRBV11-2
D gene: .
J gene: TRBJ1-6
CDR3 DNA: TGTGCCAGCAGCTCGGGGGGACGGAGGGGCCCTTATAATTCACCCCTCCACTTT
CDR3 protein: CASSSGGRRGPYNSPLHF

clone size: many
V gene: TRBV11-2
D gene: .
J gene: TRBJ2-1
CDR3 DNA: TGTGCCAGCAGCTTAGCAGTCGTGGACAATGAGCAGTTCTTC
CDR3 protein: CASSLAVVDNEQFF

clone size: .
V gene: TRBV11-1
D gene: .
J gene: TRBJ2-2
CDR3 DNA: TGTGCCAGCAGCCCCGGTGGGTCCCAGTTCCACGGGGAGCTGTTTTTT
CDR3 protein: CASSPGGSQFHGELFF

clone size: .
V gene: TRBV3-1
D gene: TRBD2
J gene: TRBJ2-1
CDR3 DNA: TGTGCCAGCAGAGATACTAGCGGGATCAATGAGCAGTTCTTC
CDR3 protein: CASRDTSGINEQFF

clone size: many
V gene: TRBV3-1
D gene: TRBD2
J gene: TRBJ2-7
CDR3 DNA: TGTGCCAGCAGCCGACTAGCGGGAACCTACGAGCAGTACTTC
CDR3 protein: CASSRLAGTYEQYF

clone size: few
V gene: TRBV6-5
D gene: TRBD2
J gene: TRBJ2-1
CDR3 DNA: TGTGCCAGCAGTTACGCGGGAGGACCGTACAATGAGCAGTTCTTC
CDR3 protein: CASSYAGGPYNEQFF

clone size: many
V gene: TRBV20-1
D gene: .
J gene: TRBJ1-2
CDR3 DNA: TGCAGTGGCAGGGACCAGAGGAACTATGGCTACACCTTC
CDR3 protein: CSGRDQRNYGYTF

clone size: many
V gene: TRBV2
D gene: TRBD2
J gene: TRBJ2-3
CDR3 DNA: TGTGCCAGCAGGCTAGCGGGGGCCACAGATACGCAGTATTTT
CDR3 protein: CASRLAGATDTQYF

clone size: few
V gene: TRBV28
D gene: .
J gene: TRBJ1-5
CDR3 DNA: TGTGCCAGCAGTACCAACCGCCTTACAGGGTACCAGCATTTT
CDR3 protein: CASSTNRLTGYQHF

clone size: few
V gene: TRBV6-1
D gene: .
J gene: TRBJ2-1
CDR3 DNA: TGTGCCAGCAGTGAGGACAGTGATCTTTACAATGAGCAGCTCTTC
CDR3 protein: CASSEDSDLYNEQLF

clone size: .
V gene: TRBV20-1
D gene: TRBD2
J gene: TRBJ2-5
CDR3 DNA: TGCAGTGCTGCAGATCCGACTAGCGGCCAAGAGACCCAGTACTTC
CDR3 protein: CSAADPTSGQETQYF

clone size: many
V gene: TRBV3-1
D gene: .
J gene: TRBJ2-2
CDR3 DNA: TGTGCCAGCAGCCAAGAAGGAGTACGGACCGGGGAGCTGTTTTTT
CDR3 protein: CASSQEGVRTGELFF

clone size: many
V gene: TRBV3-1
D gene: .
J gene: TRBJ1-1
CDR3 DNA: TGTGCCAGCAAAAAGGGTGGAGCTGAAGCTTTCTTT
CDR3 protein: CASKKGGAEAFF

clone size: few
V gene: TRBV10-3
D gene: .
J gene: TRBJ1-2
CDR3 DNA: TGTGCCATCAGTGAGTCGAACGGGAACTATGGCTACACCTTC
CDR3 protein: CAISESNGNYGYTF